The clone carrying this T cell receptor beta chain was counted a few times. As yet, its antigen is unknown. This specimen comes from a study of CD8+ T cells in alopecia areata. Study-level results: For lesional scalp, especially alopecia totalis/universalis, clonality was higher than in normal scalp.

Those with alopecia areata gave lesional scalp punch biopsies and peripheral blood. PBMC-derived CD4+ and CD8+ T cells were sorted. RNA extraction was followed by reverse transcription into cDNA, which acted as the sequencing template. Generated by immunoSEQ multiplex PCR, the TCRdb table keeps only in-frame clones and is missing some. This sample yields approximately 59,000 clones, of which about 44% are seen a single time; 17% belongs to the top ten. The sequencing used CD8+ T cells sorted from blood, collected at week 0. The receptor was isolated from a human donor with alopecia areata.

The CDR3 sequence is CASSEASGGGTDTQYF. CDR3 in DNA: TGTGCCAGCAGTGAAGCTAGCGGGGGAGGAACAGATACGCAGTATTTT. The rearrangement uses TRBV6-1 and TRBJ2-3, with 9 bases matching TRBD2. Germline CDR1 and CDR2: MNHNS and SASEGT. J was trimmed by 3 bases and V by 0 bases; bases with no gene match: 4. The CDR3 sequence is 16 residues long.